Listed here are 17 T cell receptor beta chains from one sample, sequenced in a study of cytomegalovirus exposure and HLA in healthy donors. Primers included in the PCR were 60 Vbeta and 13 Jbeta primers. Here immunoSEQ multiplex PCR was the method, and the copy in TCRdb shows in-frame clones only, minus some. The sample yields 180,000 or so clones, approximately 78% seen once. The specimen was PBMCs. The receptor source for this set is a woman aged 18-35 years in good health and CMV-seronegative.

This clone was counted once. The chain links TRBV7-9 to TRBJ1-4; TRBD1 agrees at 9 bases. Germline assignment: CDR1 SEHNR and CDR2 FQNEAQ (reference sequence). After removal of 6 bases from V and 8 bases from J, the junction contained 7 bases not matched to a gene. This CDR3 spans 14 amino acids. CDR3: CASRPPGTGEKLFF. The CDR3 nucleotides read TGTGCCAGCAGGCCTCCCGGGACAGGGGAAAAACTGTTTTTT.

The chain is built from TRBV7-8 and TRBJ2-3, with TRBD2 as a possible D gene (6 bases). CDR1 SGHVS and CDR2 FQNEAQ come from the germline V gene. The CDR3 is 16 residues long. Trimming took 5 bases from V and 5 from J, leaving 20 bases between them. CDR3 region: CASSLRLTGGIDTQYF. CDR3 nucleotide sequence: TGTGCCAGCAGCCTCCGACTCACCGGGGGAATAGATACGCAGTATTTT.

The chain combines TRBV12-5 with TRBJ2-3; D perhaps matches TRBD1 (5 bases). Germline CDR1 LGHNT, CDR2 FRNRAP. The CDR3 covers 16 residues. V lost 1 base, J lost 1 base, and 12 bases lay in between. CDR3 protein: CASGLGPGHGTDTQYF. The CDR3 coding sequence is TGTGCTAGTGGTTTGGGGCCCGGACACGGCACAGATACGCAGTATTTT.

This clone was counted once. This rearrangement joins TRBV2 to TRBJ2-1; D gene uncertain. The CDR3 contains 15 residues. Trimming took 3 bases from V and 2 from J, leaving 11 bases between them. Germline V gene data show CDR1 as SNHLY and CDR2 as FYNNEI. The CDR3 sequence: CASSDGTTPYNEQFF. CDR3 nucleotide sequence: TGTGCCAGCAGTGATGGCACTACGCCCTACAATGAGCAGTTCTTC. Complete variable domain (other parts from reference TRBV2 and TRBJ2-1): EPEVTQTPSHQVTQMGQEVILRCVPISNHLYFYWYRQILGQKVEFLVSFYNNEISEKSEIFDDQFSVERPDGSNFTLKIRSTKLEDSAMYFCASSDGTTPYNEQFFGPGTRLTVL.

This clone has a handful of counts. The CDR3 protein is CASSYSGGMAEETQYF. For the CDR3, the DNA is TGTGCCAGCAGTTACTCGGGGGGGATGGCGGAAGAGACCCAGTACTTC. This chain joins TRBV6-5 and TRBJ2-5, with 7 bases aligning to TRBD2. Germline CDR1 is MNHEY and CDR2 is SVGAGI. This CDR3 has 16 amino acids. V was clipped by 0 bases and J by 3 bases; unmatched bases: 7.

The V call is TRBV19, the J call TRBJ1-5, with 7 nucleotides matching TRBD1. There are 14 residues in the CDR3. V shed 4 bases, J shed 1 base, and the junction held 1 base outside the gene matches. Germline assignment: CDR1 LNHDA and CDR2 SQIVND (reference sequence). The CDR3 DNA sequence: TGTGCCAGTAGTACGACAGGGAGCAATCAGCCCCAGCATTTT. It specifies CASSTTGSNQPQHF.

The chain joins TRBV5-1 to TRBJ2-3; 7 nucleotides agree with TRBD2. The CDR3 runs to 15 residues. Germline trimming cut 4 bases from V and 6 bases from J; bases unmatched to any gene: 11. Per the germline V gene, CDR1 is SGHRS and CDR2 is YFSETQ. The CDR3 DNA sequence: TGCGCCAGCAGCGGGGGGGTATACGGGTCGGATACGCAGTATTTT. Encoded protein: CASSGGVYGSDTQYF. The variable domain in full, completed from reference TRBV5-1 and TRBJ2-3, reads KAGVTQTPRYLIKTRGQQVTLSCSPISGHRSVSWYQQTPGQGLQFLFEYFSETQRNKGNFPGRFSGRQFSNSRSEMNVSTLELGDSALYLCASSGGVYGSDTQYFGPGTRLTVL.

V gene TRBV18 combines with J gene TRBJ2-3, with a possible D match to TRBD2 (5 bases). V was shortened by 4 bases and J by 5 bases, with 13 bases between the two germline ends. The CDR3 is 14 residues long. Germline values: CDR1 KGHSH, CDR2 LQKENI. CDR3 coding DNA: TGTGCCAGCTCACTCGGGGTGGCGGGAGATACGCAGTATTTT. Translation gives CASSLGVAGDTQYF.

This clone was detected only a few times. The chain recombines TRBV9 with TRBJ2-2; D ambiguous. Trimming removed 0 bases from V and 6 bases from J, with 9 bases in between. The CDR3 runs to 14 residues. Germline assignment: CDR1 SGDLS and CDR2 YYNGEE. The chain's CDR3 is CASSVAPMSGELFF. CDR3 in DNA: TGTGCCAGCAGCGTAGCCCCCATGTCCGGGGAGCTGTTTTTT.

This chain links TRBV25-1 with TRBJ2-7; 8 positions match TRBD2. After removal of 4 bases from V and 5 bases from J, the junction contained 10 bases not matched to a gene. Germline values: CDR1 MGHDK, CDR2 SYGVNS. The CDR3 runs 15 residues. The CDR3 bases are TGTGCCAGCAGTGCCGGGAGCGGGAGTATCCACGAGCAGTACTTC. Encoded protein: CASSAGSGSIHEQYF.

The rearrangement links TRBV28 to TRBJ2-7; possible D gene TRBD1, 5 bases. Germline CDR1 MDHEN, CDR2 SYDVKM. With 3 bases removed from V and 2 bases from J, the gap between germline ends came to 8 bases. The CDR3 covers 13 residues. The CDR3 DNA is TGTGCCAGCAGTTTCCAGGGCGCCTACGAGCAGTACTTC. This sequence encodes CASSFQGAYEQYF.

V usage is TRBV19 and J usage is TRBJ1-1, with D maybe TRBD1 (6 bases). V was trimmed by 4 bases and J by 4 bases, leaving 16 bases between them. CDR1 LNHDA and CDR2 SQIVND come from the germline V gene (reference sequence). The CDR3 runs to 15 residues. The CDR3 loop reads CASSSPQGLSTEAFF. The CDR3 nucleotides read TGTGCCAGTAGTAGCCCACAGGGTTTATCCACTGAAGCTTTCTTT.

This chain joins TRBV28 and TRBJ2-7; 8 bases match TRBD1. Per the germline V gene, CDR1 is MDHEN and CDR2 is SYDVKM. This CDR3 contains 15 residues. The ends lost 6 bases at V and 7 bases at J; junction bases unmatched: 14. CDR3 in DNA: TGTGCCAGCAGACCCCCGGACAGGGCCATGGGGGAGCAGTACTTC. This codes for CASRPPDRAMGEQYF. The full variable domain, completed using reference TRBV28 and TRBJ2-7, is DVKVTQSSRYLVKRTGEKVFLECVQDMDHENMFWYRQDPGLGLRLIYFSYDVKMKEKGDIPEGYSVSREKKERFSLILESASTNQTSMYLCASRPPDRAMGEQYFGPGTRLTVT.

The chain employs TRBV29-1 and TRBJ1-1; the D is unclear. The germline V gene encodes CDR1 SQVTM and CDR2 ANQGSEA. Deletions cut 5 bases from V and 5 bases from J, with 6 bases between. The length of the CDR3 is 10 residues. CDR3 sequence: CSVQETEAFF. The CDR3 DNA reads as TGCAGCGTTCAGGAAACTGAAGCTTTCTTT.

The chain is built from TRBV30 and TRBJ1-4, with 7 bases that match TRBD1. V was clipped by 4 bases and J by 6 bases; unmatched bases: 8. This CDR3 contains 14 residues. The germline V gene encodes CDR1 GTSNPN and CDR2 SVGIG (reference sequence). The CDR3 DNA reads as TGTGCCTGGAAACGCCGGGACAGATATGAAAAACTGTTTTTT. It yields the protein CAWKRRDRYEKLFF.

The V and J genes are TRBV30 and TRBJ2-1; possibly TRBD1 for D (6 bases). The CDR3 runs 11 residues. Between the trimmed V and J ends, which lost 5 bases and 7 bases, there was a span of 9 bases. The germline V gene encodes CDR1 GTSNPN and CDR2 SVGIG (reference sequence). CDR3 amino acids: CAWARGNEQFF. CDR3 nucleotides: TGTGCCTGGGCCAGGGGTAATGAGCAGTTCTTC.

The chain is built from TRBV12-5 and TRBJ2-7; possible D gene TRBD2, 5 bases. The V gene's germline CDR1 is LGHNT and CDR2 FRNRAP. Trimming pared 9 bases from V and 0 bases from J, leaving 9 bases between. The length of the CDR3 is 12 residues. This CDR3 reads CASSGSSYEQYF. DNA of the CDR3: TGTGCTAGCTCGGGGAGCTCCTACGAGCAGTACTTC.